Following are 18 T cell receptor beta chains from one sample sequenced in a study of early T cells in non-severe SARS-CoV-2 infection. Via MiXCR, TCRdb re-called the 5' RACE reads, giving one row per CDR3 protein. The table lists just under 65,000 distinct CDR3 sequences, less than 9.5% of them singletons. The source material was whole blood, sampled at baseline. Every receptor here comes from an adult who was a healthcare worker with PCR-confirmed SARS-CoV-2 infection or an uninfected control (not recorded which).

This clonotype has ten or more counts. The rearrangement uses TRBV12-3 or TRBV12-4 and TRBJ2-3; D is unclear. CDR3 length: 13 residues. The V and J ends lost 6 bases and 2 bases respectively, with 9 bases between them. The DNA of the CDR3 is TGTGCCAGCAGCCAATGGATCACAGATACGCAGTATTTT. This encodes CASSQWITDTQYF.

The table lists this clonotype with many counts. The gene calls are TRBV28 and TRBJ1-1, with D possibly being TRBD1 (6 bases). V lost 2 bases, J lost 1 base, and 14 bases lay in between. This CDR3 has 16 amino acids. Germline CDR1 MDHEN, CDR2 SYDVKM. This chain's CDR3 is CASSLGGRGQNTEAFF. DNA for the CDR3: TGTGCCAGCAGTTTAGGGGGTCGGGGACAGAACACTGAAGCTTTCTTT.

This clonotype was seen only a few times. This sequence joins TRBV10-3 and TRBJ1-5; D is unresolved. The germline CDR1 and CDR2 sequences are ENHRY and SYGVKD. This CDR3 comprises 12 residues. V was shortened by 6 bases and J by 4 bases, with 7 bases between the two germline ends. The CDR3 sequence: CAISHANQPQHF. In nucleotides, the CDR3 is TGTGCCATCAGCCATGCTAATCAGCCCCAGCATTTT.

This clonotype was counted a few times. V and J are TRBV7-6 and TRBJ1-6, with 7 positions matching TRBD1. CDR1 is SGHVS, CDR2 FNYEAQ, per germline. The CDR3 has 14 residues. The junction had 8 bases not matched to a gene; V was cut back by 5 bases and J by 10 bases. CDR3 nucleotide sequence: TGTGCCAGCAGCAACAGACAGGGAGAGTCACCCCTCCACTTT. Its protein is CASSNRQGESPLHF.

This clonotype was counted between two and nine times. The chain uses TRBV5-5 and TRBJ2-6; TRBD2 matches at 9 bases. The CDR3 consists of 17 residues. Germline CDR1 reads SGHKS; CDR2 reads YYEKEE (reference sequence). V was clipped by 0 bases and J by 0 bases; unmatched bases: 1. CDR3 protein: CASSLVTSGSGANVLTF. CDR3 nucleotides: TGTGCCAGCAGCTTGGTGACTAGCGGCTCTGGGGCCAACGTCCTGACTTTC. Drawing the rest from reference TRBV5-5 and TRBJ2-6, the complete variable domain is DAGVTQSPTHLIKTRGQQVTLRCSPISGHKSVSWYQQVLGQGPQFIFQYYEKEERGRGNFPDRFSARQFPNYSSELNVNALLLGDSALYLCASSLVTSGSGANVLTFGAGSRLTVL.

This clonotype was found many times. CDR3 sequence: CASSRTGGVHEQYF. In DNA form, the CDR3 reads TGTGCCAGCAGCCGGACAGGGGGCGTCCACGAGCAGTACTTC. The rearrangement joins TRBV7-9 to TRBJ2-7; the match to TRBD1 covers 11 bases. From germline, CDR1 is SEHNR and CDR2 FQNEAQ (reference sequence). V was pared by 5 bases and J by 5 bases, with 5 bases of the junction left unmatched. This CDR3 has 14 residues.

The chain couples TRBV29-1 to TRBJ2-7; either TRBD1 or TRBD2 may fit D (6 bases each). The V end lost 4 bases, the J end lost 6 bases, and 10 bases lay between the germline ends. Germline V gene sequence: CDR1 SQVTM, CDR2 ANQGSEA. The CDR3 runs 11 residues. This CDR3 reads CSVARGGEQYF. Here the CDR3 DNA reads TGCAGCGTTGCCAGGGGAGGCGAGCAGTACTTC.

This clonotype was detected only a few times. The rearrangement joins TRBV7-6 to TRBJ2-7; 11 nucleotides align to TRBD2. CDR1 SGHVS and CDR2 FNYEAQ come from the germline V gene. CDR3 length: 14 residues. The junction had 0 bases not matched to a gene; V was cut back by 3 bases and J by 2 bases. CDR3 loop: CASSFSGRAYEQYF. The DNA of the CDR3 is TGTGCCAGCAGCTTTAGCGGGAGGGCCTACGAGCAGTACTTC.

This clonotype was counted only a few times. The CDR3 loop reads CASSLAWGGPQHF. The CDR3 DNA follows: TGTGCCAGCAGTTTAGCTTGGGGTGGACCCCAGCATTTT. The chain uses TRBV12-3 or TRBV12-4 and TRBJ1-5; no clear D gene. CDR3 length equals 13 residues. Trimming cost V 0 bases and J 10 bases, with 10 bases left between them.

This clonotype has at least ten counts. The V and J genes are TRBV7-2 and TRBJ2-7; D is uncertain. The CDR3 is 11 amino acids. Germline lookup yields CDR1 SGHTA and CDR2 FQGNSA. V was trimmed by 0 bases and J by 12 bases, leaving 9 bases between them. CDR3 sequence (DNA): TGTGCCAGCAGCTTAGCGGATAAACTGTACTTC. Translating gives CASSLADKLYF.

There are many counts of this clonotype. J is TRBJ2-7 and V is TRBV9; TRBD2 agrees at 8 bases. J was trimmed by 3 bases and V by 4 bases; bases with no gene match: 6. The CDR3 is 14 amino acids. Looked up from germline, CDR1 is SGDLS and CDR2 is YYNGEE. The CDR3 spells CASSPLGTSYEQYF. The CDR3, as DNA: TGTGCCAGCAGCCCCCTGGGGACTAGCTACGAGCAGTACTTC.

In its sample, this clonotype was seen many times. V gene TRBV6-2 or TRBV6-3 combines with J gene TRBJ1-1; 8 bases match TRBD1. Per germline, CDR1 MNHEY and CDR2 SVGEGT. This CDR3 contains 16 residues. The V gene end was trimmed by 6 bases and the J gene end by 0 bases; junction bases not matched to a gene: 9. The CDR3 loop is CASRETGAPMNTEAFF. Written as DNA, the CDR3 is TGTGCCAGCAGGGAGACAGGGGCCCCGATGAACACTGAAGCTTTCTTT.

This clonotype was observed many times. The junction departs from the called germline gene at one end, perhaps through a read error. V is TRBV20-1 and J is TRBJ2-4, with D perhaps matching TRBD1 (5 bases). Germline CDR1 DFQATT, CDR2 SNEGSKA (reference sequence). This CDR3 comprises 16 residues. This CDR3 is CSARAGRALAKNIQYF. The CDR3 DNA follows: TGCAGTGCCAGAGCCGGCAGGGCCCTAGCCAAAAACATTCAGTACTTC.

This clonotype was observed many times. This chain uses TRBV18 with TRBJ2-1; TRBD1 agrees at 10 bases. Germline CDR1 KGHSH, CDR2 LQKENI. There are 15 residues in the CDR3. V was clipped by 4 bases and J by 6 bases; unmatched bases: 6. This CDR3 reads CASSQPGTGVNEQFF. The CDR3 coding sequence is TGTGCCAGCTCACAGCCCGGGACAGGGGTCAATGAGCAGTTCTTC.

Only a few counts were recorded for this clonotype. This chain connects TRBV12-3 or TRBV12-4 to TRBJ1-5, with 9 bases lining up with TRBD1. The CDR3 is 17 residues long. V was pared by 5 bases and J by 1 base, with 9 bases of the junction left unmatched. CDR3 sequence (DNA): TGTGCCAGCAGTACCGGGACAGGGACCCTCAGCAATCAGCCCCAGCATTTT. Encoded protein: CASSTGTGTLSNQPQHF.

The genes are TRBV7-2 and TRBJ2-7; perhaps TRBD1 as D (6 bases). The CDR3 is 17 amino acids. Germline CDR1 reads SGHTA; CDR2 reads FQGNSA. The V end lost 5 bases, the J end lost 6 bases, and 26 bases lay between the germline ends. The CDR3 spells CASSIPPYTIRGGEQYF. The CDR3 DNA reads as TGTGCCAGCAGCATACCCCCGTACACTATCCGAGGGGGCGAGCAGTACTTC. The whole variable domain, remainder taken from reference TRBV7-2 and TRBJ2-7, is GAGVSQSPSNKVTEKGKDVELRCDPISGHTALYWYRQSLGQGLEFLIYFQGNSAPDKSGLPSDRFSAERTGGSVSTLTIQRTQQEDSAVYLCASSIPPYTIRGGEQYFGPGTRLTVT.

The rearrangement uses TRBV5-1 and TRBJ1-1, with TRBD1 identical over 10 bases. CDR1 and CDR2 (germline): SGHRS, YFSETQ. Unmatched junction bases numbered 4, after V lost 1 base and J lost 1 base. This CDR3 spans 16 amino acids. CDR3 in amino acids: CASSLTTGGPNTEAFF. The CDR3 coding sequence is TGCGCCAGCAGCTTGACGACAGGGGGCCCGAACACTGAAGCTTTCTTT.

This clonotype was counted at least ten times. This sequence joins TRBV4-1 and TRBJ2-5; possible D gene TRBD1, 5 bases. From germline, CDR1 is MGHRA and CDR2 YSYEKL. The CDR3 runs to 13 residues. Between the trimmed V and J ends, which lost 4 bases and 2 bases, there was a span of 8 bases. The CDR3 spells CASSPTGQETQYF. In nucleotides, the CDR3 is TGCGCCAGCAGCCCCACAGGTCAAGAGACCCAGTACTTC.